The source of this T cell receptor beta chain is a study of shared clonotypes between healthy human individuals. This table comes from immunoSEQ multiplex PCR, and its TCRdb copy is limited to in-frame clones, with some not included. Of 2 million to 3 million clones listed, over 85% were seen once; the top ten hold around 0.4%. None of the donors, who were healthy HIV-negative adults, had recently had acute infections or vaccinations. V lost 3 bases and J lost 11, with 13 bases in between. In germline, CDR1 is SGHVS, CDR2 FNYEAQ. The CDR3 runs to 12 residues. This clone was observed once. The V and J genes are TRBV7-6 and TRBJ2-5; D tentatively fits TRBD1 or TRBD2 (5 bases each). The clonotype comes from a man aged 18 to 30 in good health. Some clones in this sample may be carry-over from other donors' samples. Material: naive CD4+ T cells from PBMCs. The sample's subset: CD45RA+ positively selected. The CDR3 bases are TGTGCCAGCAGCTTGGGACCAGGGAAGCAGTACTTC. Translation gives CASSLGPGKQYF. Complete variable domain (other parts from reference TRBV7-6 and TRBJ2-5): GAGVSQSPRYKVTKRGQDVALRCDPISGHVSLYWYRQALGQGPEFLTYFNYEAQQDKSGLPNDRFSAERPEGSISTLTIQRTEQRDSAMYRCASSLGPGKQYFGPGTRLLVL.